This is a list of T cell receptor beta chains from one sample in a study of blood T cells in healthy people across ages. From the 5' RACE reads, TCRdb called clonotypes with MiXCR, one entry per CDR3 protein. The data contain about a million distinct CDR3 sequences, 45% to 60% of them singletons. The sample was blood. The receptors here all came from a woman aged 60 to 75 in good health. CDR3s include the opening cysteine and the closing phenylalanine or tryptophan.

j_gene: TRBJ1-2
v_gene: TRBV4-1
CDR3aa: CASSQDRGAGTGYTF

j_gene: TRBJ2-1
v_gene: TRBV5-1
CDR3aa: CASSLTAGARMGEQFF

j_gene: NA
v_gene: TRBV28
CDR3aa: CASSTISGSEQYF

j_gene: TRBJ2-6
v_gene: TRBV4-2
CDR3aa: CASSQAYSPGQGSSGANVLTF

j_gene: TRBJ2-3
v_gene: TRBV15
CDR3aa: CATSGRTGLFVADTQYF

j_gene: NA
v_gene: TRBV3-1
CDR3aa: CAGSQPPFVETQYF

j_gene: TRBJ2-3
v_gene: TRBV5-6
CDR3aa: CASSFSGMRSTDTQYF

j_gene: TRBJ1-2
v_gene: TRBV4-1
CDR3aa: CASSQPANYGYTF

j_gene: TRBJ2-3
v_gene: TRBV2
CDR3aa: CASSALAGGQVTQYF

j_gene: TRBJ2-7
v_gene: TRBV29-1
CDR3aa: CSTTGTSGNGQYF

j_gene: TRBJ2-1
v_gene: TRBV20-1
CDR3aa: CSARARGENGQFF

j_gene: TRBJ1-2
v_gene: TRBV4-1
CDR3aa: CASSQDWKTYGYTF

j_gene: TRBJ2-5
v_gene: TRBV6-5
CDR3aa: CVSRTSGQETQYF

j_gene: TRBJ2-1
v_gene: TRBV9
CDR3aa: CASSVDASGRWNEQFF

j_gene: TRBJ1-4
v_gene: TRBV11-2
CDR3aa: CASSLGGSRNEKLFF

j_gene: TRBJ2-1
v_gene: TRBV20-1
CDR3aa: CSASKQGRDNEQFF

j_gene: TRBJ1-4
v_gene: TRBV7-8
CDR3aa: CASSLVSGQVGKLFF

j_gene: NA
v_gene: TRBV27
CDR3aa: CASSLVLAVPYEQYF